This TCR beta chain stems from a study of blood T cell repertoires in COVID-19. For the study at large: PBMCs, B-cell-depleted T cells, or T cells provided the cDNA or gDNA that made up the material.

Germline-derived CDR1 and CDR2 are SGDLS and YYNGEE. The CDR3 covers 8 residues. Deletions cut 9 bases from V and 13 bases from J, with 10 bases between. In the original analysis: Nucleated cell counts were estimated from reference gene primer amplification. The protocol was immunoSEQ multiplex PCR, while the TCRdb copy is restricted to in-frame clones and leaves out a portion. The V and J calls and clone size come from that table; D and trimming were worked out from the DNA. The sample includes 210,000 or so clones, about 88% of them seen just once. The receptor was derived from a woman aged 55-75 years with acute or convalescent COVID-19. Specimen: peripheral blood. The V gene is TRBV9, the J gene TRBJ1-2; D uncertain. CDR3 in amino acids: CATGARTF. In nucleotides, the CDR3 is TGTGCCACAGGCGCGCGCACCTTC.